This T cell receptor (beta chain) was sequenced in a study of blood T cell repertoires in COVID-19. Overall study: Acute and convalescent COVID-19 specimens originated in the United States, Italy and Spain. From T cells, B-cell-depleted T cells, or PBMCs came the material, which was cDNA or gDNA.

In the authors' methods: From reference gene primer amplification, estimates of nucleated cell counts were derived. Clones were read by immunoSEQ multiplex PCR, and TCRdb kept only the in-frame ones, dropping some. V, J and clone size derive from that table, while D and trimming were established from the DNA sequence. The profile shows some 130,000 clones, 85% to 90% of them singletons. Germline CDR1 LGHNA, CDR2 YSLEER. CDR3 length: 16 amino acids. Trimming took 2 bases from V and 0 from J; bases not matched to a gene: 4. The chain carries TRBV4-3 and TRBJ1-3, with 7 nucleotides matching TRBD1. This TCR was recovered from a man between 60 and 75 years old with active or convalescent COVID-19. Sequenced material: peripheral blood. This chain's CDR3 is CASSQKGTVSGNTIYF. CDR3 DNA: TGCGCCAGCAGCCAAAAAGGGACAGTCTCTGGAAACACCATATATTTT.